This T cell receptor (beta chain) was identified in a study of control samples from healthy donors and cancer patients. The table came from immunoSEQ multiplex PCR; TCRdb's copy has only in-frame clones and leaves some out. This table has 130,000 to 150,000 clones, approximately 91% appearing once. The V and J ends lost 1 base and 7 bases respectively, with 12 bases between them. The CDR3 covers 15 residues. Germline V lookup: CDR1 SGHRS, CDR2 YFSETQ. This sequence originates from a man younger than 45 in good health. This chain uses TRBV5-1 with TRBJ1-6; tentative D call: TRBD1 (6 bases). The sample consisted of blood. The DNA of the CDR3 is TGCGCCAGCAGCTTGCAGGGGCTCGAGAATTCACCCCTCCACTTT. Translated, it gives CASSLQGLENSPLHF.